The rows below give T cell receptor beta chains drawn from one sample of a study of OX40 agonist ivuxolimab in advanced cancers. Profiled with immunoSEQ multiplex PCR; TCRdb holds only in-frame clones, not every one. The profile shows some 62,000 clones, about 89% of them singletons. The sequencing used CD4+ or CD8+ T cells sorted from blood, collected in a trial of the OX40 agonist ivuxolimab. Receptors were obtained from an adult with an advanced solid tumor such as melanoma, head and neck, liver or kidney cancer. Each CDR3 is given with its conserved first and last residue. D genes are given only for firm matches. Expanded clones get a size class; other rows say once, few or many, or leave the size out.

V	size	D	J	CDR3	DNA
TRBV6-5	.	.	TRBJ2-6	CASRGPAGANVLTF	TGTGCCAGCAGAGGACCCGCTGGGGCCAACGTCCTGACTTTC
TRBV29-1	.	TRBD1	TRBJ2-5	CSVEVRGETQYF	TGCAGCGTTGAGGTCAGGGGGGAGACCCAGTACTTC
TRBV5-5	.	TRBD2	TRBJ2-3	CASSLSGRWDTQYF	TGTGCCAGCAGCCTTAGCGGGAGGTGGGATACGCAGTATTTT
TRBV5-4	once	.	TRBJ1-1	CASSKGPEAFF	TGTGCCAGCAGCAAAGGTCCTGAAGCTTTCTTT
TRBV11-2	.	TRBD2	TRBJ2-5	CASSSGLAGLYQETQYF	TGTGCCAGCAGCTCGGGACTAGCGGGATTGTACCAAGAGACCCAGTACTTC
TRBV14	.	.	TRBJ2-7	CASSHLYEQYF	TGTGCCAGCAGCCATCTCTACGAGCAGTACTTC
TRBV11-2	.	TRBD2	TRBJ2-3	CASSRRRLAGVTDTQYF	TGTGCCAGCAGCCGCCGCCGACTAGCGGGAGTCACAGATACGCAGTATTTT
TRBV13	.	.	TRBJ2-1	CASSFRGGYNEQFF	TGTGCCAGCAGCTTTAGGGGGGGTTACAATGAGCAGTTCTTC
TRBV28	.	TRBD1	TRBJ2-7	CASNPQGQAEQYF	TGTGCCAGCAACCCCCAGGGACAGGCCGAGCAGTACTTC
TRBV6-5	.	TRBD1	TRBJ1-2	CASSYLGTGLNYGYTF	TGTGCCAGCAGCTACTTAGGGACAGGCCTAAACTATGGCTACACCTTC
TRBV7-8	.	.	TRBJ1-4	CASSVGMRNEKLFF	TGTGCCAGCAGCGTAGGGATGAGGAATGAAAAACTGTTTTTT
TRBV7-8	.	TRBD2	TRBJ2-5	CASSRGTSGLGETQYF	TGTGCCAGCAGCAGAGGGACTAGCGGGCTAGGAGAGACCCAGTACTTC
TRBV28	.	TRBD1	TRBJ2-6	CASSRWTGGAGANVLTF	TGTGCCAGCAGCCGATGGACAGGGGGCGCTGGGGCCAACGTCCTGACTTTC
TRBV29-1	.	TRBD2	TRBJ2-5	CSVEGTSGRAWETQYF	TGCAGCGTTGAAGGGACTAGCGGGAGGGCCTGGGAGACCCAGTACTTC
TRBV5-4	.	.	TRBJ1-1	CASSPTQGLGNTEAFF	TGTGCCAGCAGCCCAACGCAGGGACTGGGGAACACTGAAGCTTTCTTT
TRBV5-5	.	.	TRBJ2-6	CASTKNGANVLTF	TGTGCCAGCACCAAAAACGGGGCCAACGTCCTGACTTTC
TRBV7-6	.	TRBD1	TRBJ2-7	CASSSGTASYEQYF	TGTGCCAGCAGCTCTGGGACAGCCTCCTACGAGCAGTACTTC
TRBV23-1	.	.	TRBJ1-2	CASSQWATNYGYTF	TGCGCCAGCAGTCAATGGGCCACTAACTATGGCTACACCTTC
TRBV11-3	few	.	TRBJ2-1	CASSSDSGTYNEQFF	TGTGCCAGCAGCTCGGACAGCGGGACCTACAATGAGCAGTTCTTC
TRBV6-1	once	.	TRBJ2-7	CASSDIYEQYF	TGTGCCAGCAGTGATATCTACGAGCAGTACTTC
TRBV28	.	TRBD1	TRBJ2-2	CASSQPGQSNTGELFF	TGTGCCAGCAGTCAACCGGGACAGTCGAACACCGGGGAGCTGTTTTTT
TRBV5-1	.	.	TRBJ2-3	CASSLRSGALLVSDTQYF	TGCGCCAGCAGCTTGAGGTCAGGGGCCCTTTTGGTCTCAGATACGCAGTATTTT
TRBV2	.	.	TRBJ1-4	CASRRQATNEKLFF	TGTGCCAGCAGGAGACAGGCAACTAATGAAAAACTGTTTTTT
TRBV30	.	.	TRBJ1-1	CARSRAEAFF	TGTGCCCGGAGTAGGGCTGAAGCTTTCTTT
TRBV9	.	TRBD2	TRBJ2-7	CASSAHSGSGYEQYF	TGTGCCAGCAGCGCACATAGCGGGAGTGGGTACGAGCAGTACTTC
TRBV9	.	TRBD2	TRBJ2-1	CASSVDPGGNNNEQFF	TGTGCCAGCAGCGTAGACCCGGGAGGGAATAACAATGAGCAGTTCTTC
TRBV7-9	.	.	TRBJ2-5	CASSLAQAETQYF	TGTGCCAGCAGCTTAGCCCAGGCGGAGACCCAGTACTTC
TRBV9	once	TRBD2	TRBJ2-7	CASSVGRLAGGRDEQYF	TGTGCCAGCAGCGTAGGTCGACTAGCGGGAGGGCGGGACGAGCAGTACTTC
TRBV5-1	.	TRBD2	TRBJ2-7	CASSLGTSGMVRPNSYEQYF	TGCGCCAGCAGCTTGGGGACTAGCGGGATGGTTAGACCCAACTCCTACGAGCAGTACTTC
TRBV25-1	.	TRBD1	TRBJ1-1	CASTSRQGVNTEAFF	TGTGCCAGCACCTCAAGACAGGGAGTAAACACTGAAGCTTTCTTT
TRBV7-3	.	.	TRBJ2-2	CASSKSRGSNTGELFF	TGTGCCAGCAGCAAAAGTAGGGGCAGTAACACCGGGGAGCTGTTTTTT
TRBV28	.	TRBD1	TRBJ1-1	CASRRQGATEAFF	TGTGCCAGCAGGCGTCAGGGGGCCACTGAAGCTTTCTTT
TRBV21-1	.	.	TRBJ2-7	CASSKGFGSSYEQYF	TGTGCCAGCAGCAAAGGTTTCGGTTCCTCCTACGAGCAGTACTTC
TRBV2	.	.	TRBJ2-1	CASSAWNEQFF	TGTGCCAGCAGTGCATGGAATGAGCAGTTCTTC
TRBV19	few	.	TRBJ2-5	CASRKVGAGETQYF	TGTGCCAGTAGGAAAGTGGGTGCGGGAGAGACCCAGTACTTC
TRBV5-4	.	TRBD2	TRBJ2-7	CASTAGVAESSYEQYF	TGTGCCAGCACCGCGGGGGTGGCGGAGAGCTCCTACGAGCAGTACTTC
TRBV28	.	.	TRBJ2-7	CASSWSRVTYEQYF	TGTGCCAGCAGTTGGTCCAGGGTAACCTACGAGCAGTACTTC
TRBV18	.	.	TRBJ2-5	CASSLQATEQETQYF	TGTGCCAGCTCACTCCAGGCCACAGAGCAAGAGACCCAGTACTTC
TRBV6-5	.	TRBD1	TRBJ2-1	CASSQSGQGYNEQFF	TGTGCCAGCAGCCAAAGTGGACAGGGCTACAATGAGCAGTTCTTC
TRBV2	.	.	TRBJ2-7	CASRAERYEQYF	TGTGCCAGCCGGGCGGAGCGCTACGAGCAGTACTTC